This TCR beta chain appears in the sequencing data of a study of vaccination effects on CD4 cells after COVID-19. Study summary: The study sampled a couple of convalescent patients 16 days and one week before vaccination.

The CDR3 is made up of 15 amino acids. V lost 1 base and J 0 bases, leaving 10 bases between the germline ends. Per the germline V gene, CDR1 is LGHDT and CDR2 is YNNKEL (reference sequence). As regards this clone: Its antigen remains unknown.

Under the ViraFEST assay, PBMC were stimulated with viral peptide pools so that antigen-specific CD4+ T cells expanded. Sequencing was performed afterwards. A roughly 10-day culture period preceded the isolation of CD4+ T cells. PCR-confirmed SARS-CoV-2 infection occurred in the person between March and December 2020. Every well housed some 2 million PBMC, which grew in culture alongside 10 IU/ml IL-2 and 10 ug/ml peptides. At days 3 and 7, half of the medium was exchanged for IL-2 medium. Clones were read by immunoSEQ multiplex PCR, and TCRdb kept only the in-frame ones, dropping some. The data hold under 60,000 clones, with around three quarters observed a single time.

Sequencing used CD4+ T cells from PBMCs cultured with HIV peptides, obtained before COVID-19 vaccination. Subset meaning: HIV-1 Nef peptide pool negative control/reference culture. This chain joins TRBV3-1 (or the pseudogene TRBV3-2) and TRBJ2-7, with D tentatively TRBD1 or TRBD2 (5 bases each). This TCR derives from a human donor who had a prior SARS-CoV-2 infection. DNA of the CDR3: TGTGCCAGCAGCCAAGTCCGGGACCGCTCCTACGAGCAGTACTTC. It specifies CASSQVRDRSYEQYF.